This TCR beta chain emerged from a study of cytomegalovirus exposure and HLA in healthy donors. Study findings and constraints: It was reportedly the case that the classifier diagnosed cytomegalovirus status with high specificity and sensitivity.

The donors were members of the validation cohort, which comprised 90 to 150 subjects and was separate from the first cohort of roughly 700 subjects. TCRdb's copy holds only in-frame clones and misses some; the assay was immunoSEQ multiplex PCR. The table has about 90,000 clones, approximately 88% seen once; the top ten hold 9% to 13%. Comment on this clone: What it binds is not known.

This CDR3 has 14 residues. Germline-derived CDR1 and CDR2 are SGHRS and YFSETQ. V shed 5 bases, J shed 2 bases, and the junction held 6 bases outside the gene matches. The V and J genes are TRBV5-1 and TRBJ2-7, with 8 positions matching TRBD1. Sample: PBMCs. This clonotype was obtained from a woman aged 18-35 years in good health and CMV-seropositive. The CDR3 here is CASRPQGQAYEQYF. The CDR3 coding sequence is TGCGCCAGCAGACCCCAGGGACAGGCCTACGAGCAGTACTTC.